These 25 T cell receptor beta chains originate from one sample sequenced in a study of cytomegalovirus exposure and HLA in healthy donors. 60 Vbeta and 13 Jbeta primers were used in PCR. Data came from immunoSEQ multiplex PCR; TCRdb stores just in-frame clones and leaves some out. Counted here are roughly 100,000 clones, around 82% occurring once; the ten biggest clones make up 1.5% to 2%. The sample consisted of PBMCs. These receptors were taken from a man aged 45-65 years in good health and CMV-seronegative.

CDR3 amino acids: CACVPENNEKLFF. In DNA form, the CDR3 reads TGTGCCTGCGTGCCGGAGAATAATGAAAAACTGTTTTTT. The chain couples TRBV30 to TRBJ1-4; D remains unclear. The germline V and J ends were trimmed by 6 bases and 4 bases, with 12 bases remaining between them. This CDR3 has 13 amino acids. The germline gives CDR1 GTSNPN, CDR2 SVGIG (reference sequence).

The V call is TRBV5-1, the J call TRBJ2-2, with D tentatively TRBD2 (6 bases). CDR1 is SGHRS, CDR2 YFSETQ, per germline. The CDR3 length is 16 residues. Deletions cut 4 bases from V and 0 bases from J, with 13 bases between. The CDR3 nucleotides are TGCGCCAGCAGCCCGGGGACTTCTCCGAACACCGGGGAGCTGTTTTTT. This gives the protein CASSPGTSPNTGELFF.

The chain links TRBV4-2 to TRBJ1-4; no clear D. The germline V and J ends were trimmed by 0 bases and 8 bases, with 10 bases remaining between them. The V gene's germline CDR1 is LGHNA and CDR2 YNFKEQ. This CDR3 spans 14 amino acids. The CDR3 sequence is CASSQEGRVEKLFF. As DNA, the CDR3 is TGTGCCAGCAGCCAAGAAGGGAGAGTGGAAAAACTGTTTTTT.

As DNA, the CDR3 is TGTGCCAGCAGCCCCTATAGCCAGAACACTGAAGCTTTCTTT. Translating gives CASSPYSQNTEAFF. The V and J genes are TRBV7-8 and TRBJ1-1; D unclear. The V end lost 5 bases, the J end lost 1 base, and 11 bases lay between the germline ends. The CDR3 contains 14 residues. CDR1 and CDR2 from the germline V gene are SGHVS and FQNEAQ.

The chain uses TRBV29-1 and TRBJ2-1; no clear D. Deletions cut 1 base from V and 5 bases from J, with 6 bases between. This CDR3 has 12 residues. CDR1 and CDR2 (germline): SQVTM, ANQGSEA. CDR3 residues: CSVEGRHNEQFF. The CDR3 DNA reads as TGCAGCGTTGAAGGCAGGCACAATGAGCAGTTCTTC.

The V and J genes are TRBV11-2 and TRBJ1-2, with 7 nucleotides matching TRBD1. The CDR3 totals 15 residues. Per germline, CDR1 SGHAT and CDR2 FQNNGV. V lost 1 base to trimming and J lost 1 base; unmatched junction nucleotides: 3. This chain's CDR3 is CASSLGTGLNYGYTF. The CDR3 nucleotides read TGTGCCAGCAGCTTAGGGACAGGACTTAACTATGGCTACACCTTC.

CDR3 protein: CASSLTGQGIYEQYF. CDR3 DNA sequence: TGTGCCAGCAGCTTAACGGGACAGGGGATCTACGAGCAGTACTTC. The V and J genes are TRBV7-3 and TRBJ2-7; 10 bases are shared with TRBD1. Germline lookup yields CDR1 SGHTA and CDR2 FQGTGA. J lost 3 bases, V lost 0 bases, and 2 bases had no gene match. This CDR3 region has 15 residues.

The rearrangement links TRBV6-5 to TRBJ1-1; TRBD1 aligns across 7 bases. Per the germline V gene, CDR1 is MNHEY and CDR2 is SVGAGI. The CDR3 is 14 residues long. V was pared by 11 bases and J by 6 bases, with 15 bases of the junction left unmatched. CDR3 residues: CACHRGRLSPEAFF. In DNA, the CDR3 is TGTGCCTGCCACAGGGGACGGCTCTCCCCTGAAGCTTTCTTT.

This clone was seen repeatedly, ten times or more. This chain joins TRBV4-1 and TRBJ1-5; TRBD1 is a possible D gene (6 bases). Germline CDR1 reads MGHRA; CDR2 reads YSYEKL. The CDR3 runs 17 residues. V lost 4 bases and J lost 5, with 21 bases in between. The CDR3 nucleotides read TGCGCCAGCAGCCCTCCTTCGGGCAGGGGCCTCGATCAGCCCCAGCATTTT. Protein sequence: CASSPPSGRGLDQPQHF.

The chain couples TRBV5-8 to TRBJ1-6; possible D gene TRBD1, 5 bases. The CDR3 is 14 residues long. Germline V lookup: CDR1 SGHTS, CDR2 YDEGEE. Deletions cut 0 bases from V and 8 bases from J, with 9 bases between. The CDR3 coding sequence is TGTGCCAGCAGCTTGGTGGGGGGGGATTCACCCCTCCACTTT. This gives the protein CASSLVGGDSPLHF.

CDR3 sequence (DNA): TGTGCCAGCAGCGGACAATTCATTAGCTATGGCTACACCTTC. This encodes CASSGQFISYGYTF. The V call is TRBV25-1, the J call TRBJ1-2, with D possibly being TRBD1 (5 bases). Trimming shortened V by 6 bases and J by 4 bases, and 15 bases separated the two germline ends. The CDR3 spans 14 residues. CDR1 MGHDK and CDR2 SYGVNS come from the germline V gene.

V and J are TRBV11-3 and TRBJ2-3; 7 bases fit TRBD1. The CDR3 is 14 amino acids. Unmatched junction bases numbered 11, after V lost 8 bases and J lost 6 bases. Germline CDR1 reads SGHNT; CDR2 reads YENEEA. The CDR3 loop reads CASADRRGSDTQYF. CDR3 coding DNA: TGTGCCAGCGCGGACAGGCGCGGTTCGGATACGCAGTATTTT.

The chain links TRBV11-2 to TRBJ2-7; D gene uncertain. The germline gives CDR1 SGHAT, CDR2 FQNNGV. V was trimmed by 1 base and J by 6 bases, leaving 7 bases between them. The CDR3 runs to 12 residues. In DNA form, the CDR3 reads TGTGCCAGCAGCTTAGTGCCCGGCGAGCAGTACTTC. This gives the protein CASSLVPGEQYF.

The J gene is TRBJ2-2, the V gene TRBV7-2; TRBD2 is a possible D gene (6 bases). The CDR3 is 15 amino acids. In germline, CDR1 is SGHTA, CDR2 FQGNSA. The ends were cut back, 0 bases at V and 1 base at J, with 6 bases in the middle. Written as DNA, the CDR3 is TGTGCCAGCAGCTTAGCGGGGGGGAACACCGGGGAGCTGTTTTTT. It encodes CASSLAGGNTGELFF.

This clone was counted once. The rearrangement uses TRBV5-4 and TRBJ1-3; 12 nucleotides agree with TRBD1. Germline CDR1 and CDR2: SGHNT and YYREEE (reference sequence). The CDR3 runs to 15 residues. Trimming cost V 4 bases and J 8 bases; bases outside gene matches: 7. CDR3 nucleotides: TGTGCCAGCAGCGTCGGGACAGGGGGCGCGTACACCATATATTTT. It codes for CASSVGTGGAYTIYF. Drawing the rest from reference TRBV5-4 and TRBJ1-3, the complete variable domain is ETGVTQSPTHLIKTRGQQVTLRCSSQSGHNTVSWYQQALGQGPQFIFQYYREEENGRGNFPPRFSGLQFPNYSSELNVNALELDDSALYLCASSVGTGGAYTIYFGEGSWLTVV.

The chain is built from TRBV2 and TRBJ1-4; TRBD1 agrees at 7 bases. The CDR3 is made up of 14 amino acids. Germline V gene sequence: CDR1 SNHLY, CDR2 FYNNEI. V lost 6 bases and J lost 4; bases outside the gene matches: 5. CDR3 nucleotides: TGTGCCAGCAGCCGGGACAGCCTTAATGAAAAACTGTTTTTT. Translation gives CASSRDSLNEKLFF.

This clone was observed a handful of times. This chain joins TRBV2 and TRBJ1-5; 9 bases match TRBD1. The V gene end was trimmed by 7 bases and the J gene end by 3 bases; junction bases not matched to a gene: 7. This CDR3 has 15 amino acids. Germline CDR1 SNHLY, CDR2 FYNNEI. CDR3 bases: TGTGCCAGCACCGGATGGACAGGGGACAATCAGCCCCAGCATTTT. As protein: CASTGWTGDNQPQHF.

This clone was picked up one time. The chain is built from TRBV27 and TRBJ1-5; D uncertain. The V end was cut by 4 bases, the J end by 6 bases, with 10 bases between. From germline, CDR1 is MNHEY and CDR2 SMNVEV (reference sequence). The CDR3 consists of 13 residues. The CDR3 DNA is TGTGCCAGCAGTTCGTCCCCTGTTCAGCCCCAGCATTTT. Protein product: CASSSSPVQPQHF.

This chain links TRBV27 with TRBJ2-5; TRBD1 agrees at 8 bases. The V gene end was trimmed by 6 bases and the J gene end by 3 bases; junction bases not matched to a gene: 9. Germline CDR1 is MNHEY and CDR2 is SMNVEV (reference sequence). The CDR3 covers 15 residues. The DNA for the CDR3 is TGTGCCAGCAGAGGGTACAGGGGGTTCGAAGAGACCCAGTACTTC. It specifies CASRGYRGFEETQYF.

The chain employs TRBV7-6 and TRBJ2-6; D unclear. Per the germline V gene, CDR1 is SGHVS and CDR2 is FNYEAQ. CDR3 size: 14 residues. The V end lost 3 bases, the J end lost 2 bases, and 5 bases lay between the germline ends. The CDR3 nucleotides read TGTGCCAGCAGCTTCTCGGCTGGGGCCAACGTCCTGACTTTC. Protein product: CASSFSAGANVLTF. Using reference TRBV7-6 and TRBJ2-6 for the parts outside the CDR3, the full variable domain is GAGVSQSPRYKVTKRGQDVALRCDPISGHVSLYWYRQALGQGPEFLTYFNYEAQQDKSGLPNDRFSAERPEGSISTLTIQRTEQRDSAMYRCASSFSAGANVLTFGAGSRLTVL.

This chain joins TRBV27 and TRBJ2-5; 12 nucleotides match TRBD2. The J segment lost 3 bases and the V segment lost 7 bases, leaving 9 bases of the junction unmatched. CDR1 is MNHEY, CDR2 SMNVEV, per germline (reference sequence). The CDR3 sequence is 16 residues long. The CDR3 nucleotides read TGTGCCAGCAAATCTAGCGGGGGGGTTCTTGAAGAGACCCAGTACTTC. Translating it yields CASKSSGGVLEETQYF.

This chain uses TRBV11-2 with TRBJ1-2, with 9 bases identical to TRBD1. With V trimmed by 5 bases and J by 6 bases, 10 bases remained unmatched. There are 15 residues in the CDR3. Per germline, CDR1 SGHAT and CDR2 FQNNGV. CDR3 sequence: CASSIGRQGGHGYTF. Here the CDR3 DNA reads TGTGCCAGCAGCATAGGTAGACAGGGGGGCCATGGCTACACCTTC.

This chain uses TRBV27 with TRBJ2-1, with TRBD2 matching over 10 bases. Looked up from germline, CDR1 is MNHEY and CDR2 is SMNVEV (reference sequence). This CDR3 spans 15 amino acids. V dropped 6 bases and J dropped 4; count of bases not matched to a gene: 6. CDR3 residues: CASSDGSGGYNEQFF. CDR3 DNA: TGTGCCAGCAGCGACGGTAGCGGGGGGTACAATGAGCAGTTCTTC.

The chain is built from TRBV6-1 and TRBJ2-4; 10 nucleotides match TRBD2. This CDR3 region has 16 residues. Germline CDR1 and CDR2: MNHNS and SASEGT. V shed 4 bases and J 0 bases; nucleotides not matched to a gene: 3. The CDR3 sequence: CASSVGLAVAKNIQYF. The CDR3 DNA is TGTGCCAGCAGTGTCGGACTAGCGGTAGCCAAAAACATTCAGTACTTC.

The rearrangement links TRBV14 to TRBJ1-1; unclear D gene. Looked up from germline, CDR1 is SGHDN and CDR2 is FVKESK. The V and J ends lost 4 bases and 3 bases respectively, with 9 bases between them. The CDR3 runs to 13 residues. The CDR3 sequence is CASSLNRDTEAFF. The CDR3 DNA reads TGTGCCAGCAGCCTAAACCGGGACACTGAAGCTTTCTTT.